One T cell receptor (beta chain) is described in this entry. What it binds is unknown. The junction had 4 bases not matched to a gene; V was cut back by 2 bases and J by 3 bases. CDR1 and CDR2 from the germline V gene are MNHEY and SMNVEV (reference sequence). This CDR3 region has 16 residues. The protocol was immunoSEQ multiplex PCR, while the TCRdb copy is restricted to in-frame clones and leaves out a portion. The sample contains about 2.1 million clones, 85% to 95% of which appear only once. The source of the sample is a study of shared clonotypes between healthy human individuals. Findings and limits, study-wide: The low donor count limited represented genetic and exposure-history diversity.

As defined, naive CD8 cells were CD45RO-negative and positively selected for CCR7, with terminally differentiated effector memory CD45RA+ cells excluded. Sequences were obtained from naive CD8+ T cells from PBMCs. The clonotype originates from a man younger than 35 in good health. Some clones in this sample may be carry-over from other donors' samples. V is TRBV27 and J is TRBJ2-1; 10 nucleotides match TRBD1. In DNA, the CDR3 is TGTGCCAGCAGTTTAACGGGGGACAGGGGCTACAATGAGCAGTTCTTC. It encodes CASSLTGDRGYNEQFF.